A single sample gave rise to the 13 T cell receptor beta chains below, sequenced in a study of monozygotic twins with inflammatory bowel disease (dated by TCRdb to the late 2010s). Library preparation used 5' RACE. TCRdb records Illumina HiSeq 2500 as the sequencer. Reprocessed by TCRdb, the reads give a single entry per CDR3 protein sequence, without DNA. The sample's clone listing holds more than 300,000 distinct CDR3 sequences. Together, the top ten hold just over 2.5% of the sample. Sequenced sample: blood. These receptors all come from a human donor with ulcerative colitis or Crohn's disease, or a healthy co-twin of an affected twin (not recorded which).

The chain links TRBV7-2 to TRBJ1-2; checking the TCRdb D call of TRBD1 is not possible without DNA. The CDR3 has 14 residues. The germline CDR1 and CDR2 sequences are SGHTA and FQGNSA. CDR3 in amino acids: CASSERTGNYGYTF.

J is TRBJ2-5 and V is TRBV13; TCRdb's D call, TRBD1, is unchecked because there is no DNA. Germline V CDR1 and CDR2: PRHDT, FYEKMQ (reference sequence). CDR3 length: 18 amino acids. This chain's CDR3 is CASSPRDSLSYGQETQYF.

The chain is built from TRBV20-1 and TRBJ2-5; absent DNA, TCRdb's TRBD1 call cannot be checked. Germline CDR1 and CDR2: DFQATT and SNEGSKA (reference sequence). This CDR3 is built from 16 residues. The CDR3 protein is CSARDLGRGGPKTQYF.

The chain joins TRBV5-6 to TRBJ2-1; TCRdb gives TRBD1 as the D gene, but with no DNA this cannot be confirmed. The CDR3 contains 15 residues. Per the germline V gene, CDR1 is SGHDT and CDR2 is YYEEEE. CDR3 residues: CASSGRDRAYNEQFF.

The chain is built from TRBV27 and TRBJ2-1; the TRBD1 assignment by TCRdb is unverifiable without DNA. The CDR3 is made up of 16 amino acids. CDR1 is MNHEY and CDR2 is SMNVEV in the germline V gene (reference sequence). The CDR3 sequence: CASSPRGTFSYNEQFF.

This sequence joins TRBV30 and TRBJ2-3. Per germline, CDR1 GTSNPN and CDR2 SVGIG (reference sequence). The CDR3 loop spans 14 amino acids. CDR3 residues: CAWSFHRLTDTQYF.

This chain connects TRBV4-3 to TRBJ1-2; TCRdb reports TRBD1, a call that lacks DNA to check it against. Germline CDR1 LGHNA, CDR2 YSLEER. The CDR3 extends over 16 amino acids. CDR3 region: CASSQDFTQGKAGYTF.

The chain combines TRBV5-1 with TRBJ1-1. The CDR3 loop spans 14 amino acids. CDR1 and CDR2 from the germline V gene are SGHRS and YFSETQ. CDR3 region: CASSLEPSNTEAFF.

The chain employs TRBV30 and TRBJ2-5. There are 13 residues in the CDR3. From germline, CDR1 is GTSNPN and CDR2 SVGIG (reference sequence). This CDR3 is CAWSVLRRETQYF.

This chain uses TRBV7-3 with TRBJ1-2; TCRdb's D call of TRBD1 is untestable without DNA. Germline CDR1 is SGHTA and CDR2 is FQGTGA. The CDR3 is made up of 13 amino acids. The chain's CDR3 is CASSPRRGYGYTF.

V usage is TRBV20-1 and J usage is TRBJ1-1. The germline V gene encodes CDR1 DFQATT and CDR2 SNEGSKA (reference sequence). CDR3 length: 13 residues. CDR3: CSASRSQVREAFF.

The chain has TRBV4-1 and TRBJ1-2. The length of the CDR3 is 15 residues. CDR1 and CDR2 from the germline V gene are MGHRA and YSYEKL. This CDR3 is CASSQVGSQYYGYTF.

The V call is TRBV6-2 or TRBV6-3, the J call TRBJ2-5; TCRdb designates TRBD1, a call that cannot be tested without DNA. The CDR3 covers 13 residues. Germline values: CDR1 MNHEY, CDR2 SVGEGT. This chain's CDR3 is CASTWDHKETQYF.